A single TCR beta chain is shown here with its context. PCR employed 60 Vbeta and 13 Jbeta primers. The table came from immunoSEQ multiplex PCR; TCRdb's copy has only in-frame clones and leaves some out. The sample records 130,000 to 150,000 clones, around four fifths being singletons. This CDR3 has 18 amino acids. The germline V gene has CDR1 SGHRS and CDR2 YFSETQ. The V and J ends lost 1 base and 3 bases, in that order; junction bases with no gene match: 7. The data stem from a study of cytomegalovirus exposure and HLA in healthy donors. The chain has TRBV5-1 and TRBJ2-3; 14 nucleotides align to TRBD2. The source is a boy between 2 and 10 years old in good health and CMV-seronegative. The specimen was PBMCs. CDR3 DNA: TGCGCCAGCAGCTTGACCCGACTAGCGGGGGGGCCAACAGATACGCAGTATTTT. Translation gives CASSLTRLAGGPTDTQYF. Filled out from reference TRBV5-1 and TRBJ2-3, the complete variable domain reads KAGVTQTPRYLIKTRGQQVTLSCSPISGHRSVSWYQQTPGQGLQFLFEYFSETQRNKGNFPGRFSGRQFSNSRSEMNVSTLELGDSALYLCASSLTRLAGGPTDTQYFGPGTRLTVL.